The sequence of this T cell receptor (beta chain) was determined in a study of molecular identifiers for immune sequencing clone quantification. TCRdb reprocessed the PCR reads with MiXCR, giving one entry per CDR3 protein. The table lists 460,000 or so distinct CDR3 sequences, roughly 25% of them singletons. Libraries used about 19,000 to 1,100,000 sorted naive CD8 T cells and 10%, 30% or 50% RNA input. Naive CD8 T cells, phenotype CD8+CD4-CCR7+CD45RA+, were sorted. This CDR3 is built from 16 residues. Trimming took 2 bases from V and 5 from J, leaving 17 bases between them. Germline loops: CDR1 MNHEY, CDR2 SVGEGT. This clonotype has only a few counts.

Sequencing was done on a sample of naive CD8+ T cells from blood, with Jurkat cell RNA spiked in. The subset: FACS-sorted CD8+CD4-CCR7+CD45RA+ naive T cells. The chain is built from TRBV6-2 or TRBV6-3 and TRBJ2-3; TRBD2 is a possible D gene (5 bases). This clonotype was sampled from a human donor in good health. Some libraries in this study had Jurkat cell RNA spiked in. The CDR3 loop reads CASSYLSSRAEDTQYF. The CDR3 DNA reads TGTGCCAGCAGTTACCTATCTAGCAGAGCGGAAGATACGCAGTATTTT.